Presented here are 9 T cell receptor beta chains from one specimen sequenced in a study of cytomegalovirus exposure and HLA in healthy donors. Researchers ran the PCR with 60 Vbeta and 13 Jbeta primers. The assay was immunoSEQ multiplex PCR, and TCRdb's table has in-frame clones only and misses some. Here the sample spans 130,000 or so clones, approximately 8.7% being singletons. Sequencing was carried out using PBMCs. The receptors derive from a man between 40 and 49 years old in good health and CMV-seronegative.

This clone appeared a few times. The J gene is TRBJ1-2, the V gene TRBV13; a weak D match, TRBD1 (6 bases). The CDR3 sequence is 14 residues long. Germline V gives CDR1 PRHDT, CDR2 FYEKMQ (reference sequence). V lost 6 bases to trimming and J lost 3 bases, with 14 bases between them. Here the CDR3 reads CASSLSGGDYGYTF. In DNA form, the CDR3 reads TGTGCCAGCAGTCTCAGCGGGGGCGACTATGGCTACACCTTC.

This chain links TRBV10-3 with TRBJ2-4, with D perhaps TRBD2 (5 bases). V lost 4 bases and J lost 5, with 9 bases in between. Germline V gene data show CDR1 as ENHRY and CDR2 as SYGVKD. This CDR3 region has 13 residues. CDR3 loop: CAISATTQNIQYF. The DNA for the CDR3 is TGTGCCATCAGTGCGACTACCCAAAACATTCAGTACTTC.

V usage is TRBV7-8 and J usage is TRBJ1-1, with D maybe TRBD1 (5 bases). CDR1 is SGHVS and CDR2 is FQNEAQ in the germline V gene. The CDR3 consists of 13 residues. Trimming removed 5 bases at V and 3 bases at J, with 10 bases between. In DNA form, the CDR3 reads TGTGCCAGCAGCCGGACCAGGGACACTGAAGCTTTCTTT. It yields the protein CASSRTRDTEAFF. Based on the CDR3 plus reference TRBV7-8 and TRBJ1-1, the full variable domain is GAGVSQSPRYKVAKRGQDVALRCDPISGHVSLFWYQQALGQGPEFLTYFQNEAQLDKSGLPSDRFFAERPEGSVSTLKIQRTQQEDSAVYLCASSRTRDTEAFFGQGTRLTVV.

This sequence joins TRBV6-5 and TRBJ1-1; D is unresolved. V was clipped by 0 bases and J by 1 base, with 9 bases between them. The CDR3 loop spans 15 amino acids. Germline loops: CDR1 MNHEY, CDR2 SVGAGI. CDR3 loop: CASSYSRTWNTEAFF. The CDR3 DNA sequence: TGTGCCAGCAGTTACTCCCGGACTTGGAACACTGAAGCTTTCTTT.

This clone was seen more than once but under ten times. V and J are TRBV4-3 and TRBJ2-2; a possible D gene is TRBD1 (6 bases). The ends were cut back, 1 base at V and 5 bases at J, with 8 bases in the middle. CDR3 length equals 14 residues. CDR1 LGHNA and CDR2 YSLEER come from the germline V gene. CDR3 DNA: TGCGCCAGCAGCCAAGTCAGGGGTACCGGGGAGCTGTTTTTT. It is translated as CASSQVRGTGELFF.

This clone was recorded a few times. J is TRBJ1-6 and V is TRBV6-5; the D gene is possibly TRBD1 (5 bases). The CDR3 is 15 residues long. V gave up 2 bases and J gave up 7 bases, with 12 bases separating them. Germline CDR1 is MNHEY and CDR2 is SVGAGI. DNA for the CDR3: TGTGCCAGCAGTTACAATCGGGGGTGGAATTCACCCCTCCACTTT. Translating gives CASSYNRGWNSPLHF.

The J gene is TRBJ1-5, the V gene TRBV29-1; the D gene is possibly TRBD1 (6 bases). CDR1 and CDR2 from the germline V gene are SQVTM and ANQGSEA. V was trimmed by 5 bases and J by 6 bases, leaving 14 bases between them. The CDR3 is 13 residues long. For the CDR3, the DNA is TGCAGCGTTTCGGGGGGCGAGGGTCAGCCCCAGCATTTT. This gives the protein CSVSGGEGQPQHF. The full variable domain, with the rest looked up from reference TRBV29-1 and TRBJ1-5, is SAVISQKPSRDICQRGTSLTIQCQVDSQVTMMFWYRQQPGQSLTLIATANQGSEATYESGFVIDKFPISRPNLTFSTLTVSNMSPEDSSIYLCSVSGGEGQPQHFGDGTRLSIL.

There are a few counts of this clone. The V call is TRBV7-9, the J call TRBJ2-5; TRBD1 might be the D (6 bases). The tail of the sequence fits TRBJ2-7 better, so the J call may be wrong. Per germline, CDR1 SEHNR and CDR2 FQNEAQ (reference sequence). The CDR3 spans 16 residues. The CDR3 loop is CASSPPPLQGTLEQYF. The CDR3 DNA is TGTGCCAGCAGCCCCCCCCCGTTACAGGGTACCCTCGAGCAGTACTTC.

This clone was seen only a few times. CDR3 bases: TGTGCCAGCAGTGAAGGACAGGGGGGCCCCTACGAGCAGTACTTC. It translates to CASSEGQGGPYEQYF. The rearrangement uses TRBV6-1 and TRBJ2-7; 9 bases fit TRBD1. The junction had 3 bases not matched to a gene; V was cut back by 1 base and J by 2 bases. The CDR3 totals 15 residues. Germline V CDR1 and CDR2: MNHNS, SASEGT.